The clone carrying this T cell receptor beta chain was seen many times. No antigen is known for it. Axillary draining lymph nodes of breast cancer patients supplied the node samples. The V gene's germline CDR1 is KGHDR and CDR2 SFDVKD. Trimming removed 4 bases at V and 6 bases at J, with 2 bases between. CDR3 size: 10 residues. TCRdb ran MiXCR on the multiplex PCR reads and lists one entry per CDR3 protein. The sample carries approximately 250,000 distinct CDR3 sequences, roughly a third recorded once. This entry comes from a study of breast tumors, draining lymph nodes, adjacent tissues. Whole-study results and caveats: Most tumor T cells seemingly derive from lymph node, then expand in tumor.

The receptor comes from a female donor with breast cancer. Some clones in this sample may be carry-over from other donors' samples. Sequencing was carried out using axillary lymph node tissue. The chain is built from TRBV24-1 and TRBJ1-2; no clear D gene. CDR3 residues: CATSENGYTF. DNA of the CDR3: TGTGCCACCAGTGAGAATGGCTACACCTTC.